Below, 20 T cell receptor beta chains from the same sample are listed, as sequenced in a study of tumor-infiltrating lymphocytes in primary liver carcinoma. A constant-region primer served to make TCR beta cDNA from roughly 460 ng total RNA. TCR beta libraries came from three nested multiplex PCR rounds using slightly modified ARM-PCR. Rounds one and two of PCR, each of 9 to 11 cycles, were primed with TRBV1-TRBV30 forward primers and a C-beta reverse primer. MiXCR was run by TCRdb on the multiplex PCR reads, yielding one entry per CDR3 protein. The data hold fewer than 350,000 distinct CDR3 sequences, with about 61% observed a single time. The source of the blood RNA was unsorted whole blood, and germline DNA was extracted as well. The specimen was peripheral blood. The receptor set was obtained from a man aged 35-49 years with primary liver carcinoma and hepatitis B virus infection.

Worth noting for this clonotype: The germline gene is not matched at one end of the junction; a read error may be the cause. V and J are TRBV11-2 and TRBJ2-7; 11 bases are a match to TRBD2. The V gene's germline CDR1 is SGHAT and CDR2 FQNNGV. This CDR3 comprises 14 residues. CDR3 bases: TGTGCCAGCATGCCCGGGACTAGCGGCTACGAGCGGTACTTC. It is translated as CASMPGTSGYERYF.

This clonotype has only a few counts. The V gene is TRBV5-4, the J gene TRBJ2-1, with 10 bases fitting TRBD1. CDR3 length: 16 residues. V was clipped by 4 bases and J by 2 bases; unmatched bases: 6. The germline V gene has CDR1 SGHNT and CDR2 YYREEE (reference sequence). This chain's CDR3 is CASSGPGTGAYNEQFF. The DNA of the CDR3 is TGTGCCAGCAGCGGCCCCGGGACAGGGGCCTACAATGAGCAGTTCTTC.

Ten or more counts support this clonotype. DNA of the CDR3: TGTGCCAGCAGTCACTTCGGGACCGCGCAGTACTTC. This encodes CASSHFGTAQYF. The chain has TRBV12-3 or TRBV12-4 and TRBJ2-7; D is tentatively TRBD1 or TRBD2 (5 bases each). Trimming stripped 5 bases from V and 9 bases from J, with 14 bases between. The CDR3 is made up of 12 amino acids.

This clonotype showed up many times. The chain recombines TRBV10-3 with TRBJ2-7; D unclear. The CDR3 is 13 amino acids. CDR1 ENHRY and CDR2 SYGVKD come from the germline V gene. The germline V and J ends were trimmed by 2 bases and 2 bases, with 7 bases remaining between them. The CDR3 loop is CAISEGVTYEQYF. CDR3 DNA: TGTGCCATCAGTGAGGGAGTAACCTACGAGCAGTACTTC.

For this clonotype: The conserved phenylalanine or tryptophan is not found at the CDR3 terminus, so this likely reflects a read error. The V and J genes are TRBV28 and TRBJ1-2; D is possibly TRBD1 (6 bases). V lost 4 bases and J 3 bases, leaving 18 bases between the germline ends. The CDR3 sequence is 16 residues long. Germline V gene lookup returns CDR1 MDHEN and CDR2 SYDVKM. CDR3 nucleotide sequence: TGTGCCAGCAGTTACGCGCCCGGGGGGGCGGACTATGGCTACACCCTC. Translating it yields CASSYAPGGADYGYTL.

This clonotype was detected only once. The chain is built from TRBV11-2 and TRBJ2-1; TRBD2 might be the D (6 bases). CDR1 is SGHAT and CDR2 is FQNNGV in the germline V gene. The ends were cut back, 4 bases at V and 9 bases at J, with 7 bases in the middle. There are 11 residues in the CDR3. CDR3 sequence: CASSCGAEQFF. CDR3 DNA: TGTGCCAGCAGCTGCGGGGCTGAGCAGTTCTTC.

Details on this clonotype: Since a much larger clone is just one base distant, this may be a read error. This rearrangement joins TRBV29-1 to TRBJ2-7, with D possibly being TRBD1 or TRBD2 (6 bases each). Trimming cost V 3 bases and J 6 bases, with 15 bases left between them. Germline CDR1 reads SQVTM; CDR2 reads ANQGSEA. The CDR3 has 13 amino acids. CDR3 coding DNA: TGCAGCGTTGAGGGACATGGAGGGGGCGAGCAGTACTTC. Residues: CSVEGHGGGEQYF.

This clonotype was observed at least ten times. This sequence joins TRBV10-3 and TRBJ2-1; D gene unclear. V lost 6 bases and J 5 bases, leaving 8 bases between the germline ends. The CDR3 is 12 amino acids. Germline V CDR1 and CDR2: ENHRY, SYGVKD. The CDR3 DNA sequence: TGTGCCATCAGAACCGACAACAATGAGCAGTTCTTC. Its translation: CAIRTDNNEQFF.

On this clonotype: The junction and the germline gene differ at one end; a read error may be behind it. The chain couples TRBV11-2 to TRBJ2-2, with TRBD2 matching over 7 bases. Germline CDR1 reads SGHAT; CDR2 reads FQNNGV. The CDR3 totals 14 residues. In DNA, the CDR3 is TGTGTCAGCAGCTTTGCGGGAGTCGCTGGGGAGCTGTTTTTT. Its protein is CVSSFAGVAGELFF. The variable domain in full, completed from reference TRBV11-2 and TRBJ2-2, reads EAGVAQSPRYKIIEKRQSVAFWCNPISGHATLYWYQQILGQGPKLLIQFQNNGVVDDSQLPKDRFSAERLKGVDSTLKIQPAKLEDSAVYLCVSSFAGVAGELFFGEGSRLTVL.

About this clonotype: The junction shows a germline mismatch at one end, possibly a read error. V gene TRBV4-2 combines with J gene TRBJ2-3; D not certain. The CDR3 is 16 residues long. Germline V CDR1 and CDR2: LGHNA, YNFKEQ. The DNA for the CDR3 is TGTGCCATCAGCCATGAGACCGCTCCCCGGGTTGATACGCAGTATTTT. Its translation: CAISHETAPRVDTQYF.

This clonotype was detected only a few times. V usage is TRBV6-1 and J usage is TRBJ1-5; 10 nucleotides align to TRBD1. The trim removed 5 bases at V and 7 bases at J, leaving 14 bases unmatched. In germline, CDR1 is MNHNS, CDR2 SASEGT. The CDR3 contains 17 residues. The CDR3 reads CASSTGTGASGVQPQHF. In DNA form, the CDR3 reads TGTGCCAGCAGTACCGGGACAGGGGCCTCCGGGGTGCAGCCCCAGCATTTT.

Comment on this clonotype: A much larger clone differs from this one at a single base, so this may be a read error. This chain joins TRBV13 and TRBJ2-2; no firm D call. Germline-derived CDR1 and CDR2 are PRHDT and FYEKMQ (reference sequence). V was trimmed by 5 bases and J by 6 bases, leaving 10 bases between them. This CDR3 region has 13 residues. The DNA for the CDR3 is TGTGCCAGCAGCCCCAGACTCTCCGGGGAGCTGTTTTTT. Amino acids: CASSPRLSGELFF.

This clonotype has just one count. The CDR3 ends on some other residue instead of the conserved phenylalanine or tryptophan, so this is likely a read error. This sequence joins TRBV11-1 and TRBJ2-7, with D perhaps being TRBD1 or TRBD2 (5 bases each). The CDR3 totals 14 residues. Germline values: CDR1 SGHAT, CDR2 FQDESV (reference sequence). CDR3: CVSSFRDPSYEQYI. The CDR3 DNA sequence: TGTGTCAGCAGCTTCCGGGACCCCTCCTACGAGCAGTACATC.

The chain is built from TRBV12-3 or TRBV12-4 and TRBJ1-5, with D perhaps matching TRBD1 (5 bases). V was trimmed by 7 bases and J by 10 bases, leaving 14 bases between them. This CDR3 contains 12 residues. CDR3 DNA: TGTGCCAGCACCAAGGCAGGGCGACCCCAGCATTTT. This encodes CASTKAGRPQHF.

This clonotype was picked up many times. This chain connects TRBV29-1 to TRBJ2-5; 12 bases fit TRBD1. This CDR3 spans 16 amino acids. Germline values: CDR1 SQVTM, CDR2 ANQGSEA. J was trimmed by 4 bases and V by 6 bases; bases with no gene match: 12. Here the CDR3 reads CSVPVGTGGLGETQYF. The CDR3 coding sequence is TGCAGCGTGCCGGTGGGGACAGGGGGCCTAGGAGAGACCCAGTACTTC.

This clonotype appeared once. Being one base from a much bigger clone, this may be a read error. The chain couples TRBV12-3 or TRBV12-4 to TRBJ2-7; D remains unclear. CDR3 length: 14 amino acids. Trimming pared 9 bases from V and 1 base from J, leaving 16 bases between. The CDR3 region is CASAPASRSYEQYF. The DNA of the CDR3 is TGTGCCAGTGCCCCTGCCAGCAGATCCTACGAGCAGTACTTC.

Of note for this clonotype: One end of the junction varies from germline; a read error may be responsible. V and J are TRBV11-2 and TRBJ2-3; 9 bases line up with TRBD2. Germline V CDR1 and CDR2: SGHAT, FQNNGV. CDR3 length equals 16 residues. CDR3 region: CASSFRLAVNADAQYF. The CDR3 DNA is TGTGCCAGCAGCTTCCGACTAGCGGTGAACGCAGATGCGCAGTATTTT.

Of note for this clonotype: One end of the junction is discordant with germline, which a read error may explain. The chain combines TRBV11-2 with TRBJ2-5, with a weak D call TRBD1 (7 bases). Germline V gives CDR1 SGHAT, CDR2 FQNNGV. The CDR3 is 14 amino acids. The CDR3 reads CASSNDREEETQYF. The CDR3 DNA is TGCGCCAGCAGCAATGACAGGGAGGAAGAGACACAGTACTTC.

Concerning this clonotype: A much larger clone differs by one base, so this may be a read error. The rearrangement uses TRBV29-1 and TRBJ1-2; 8 nucleotides match TRBD1. The CDR3 extends over 11 amino acids. Germline V gives CDR1 SQVTM, CDR2 ANQGSEA. This CDR3 is CSARTGYGYNF. CDR3 sequence (DNA): TGCAGCGCCCGGACAGGGTATGGCTACAACTTC.

The gene calls are TRBV11-2 and TRBJ2-7, with TRBD2 matching over 9 bases. The germline gives CDR1 SGHAT, CDR2 FQNNGV. The CDR3 is made up of 19 amino acids. Trimming removed 6 bases from V and 0 bases from J; junction bases left unmatched: 18. CDR3 amino acids: CASRILRGGRANSSYEQYF. CDR3 in DNA: TGTGCCAGCAGAATTCTCAGGGGCGGGAGGGCCAATTCCTCCTACGAGCAGTACTTC.